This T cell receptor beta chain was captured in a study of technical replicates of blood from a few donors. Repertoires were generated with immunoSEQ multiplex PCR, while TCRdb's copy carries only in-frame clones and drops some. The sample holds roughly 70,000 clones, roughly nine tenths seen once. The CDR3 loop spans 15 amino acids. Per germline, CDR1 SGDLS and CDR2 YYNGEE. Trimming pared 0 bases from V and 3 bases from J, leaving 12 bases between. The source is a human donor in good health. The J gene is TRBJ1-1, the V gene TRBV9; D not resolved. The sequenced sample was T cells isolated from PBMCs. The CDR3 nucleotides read TGTGCCAGCAGCGTAGAGGGATCGAGGGACACTGAAGCTTTCTTT. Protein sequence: CASSVEGSRDTEAFF.